The entry below gives a single TCR beta chain sequence along with its context. This specimen comes from a study of blood T cell repertoires in COVID-19. At the level of the study: There were acute and convalescent COVID-19 samples, and they came from the United States, Italy and Spain. T cells, B-cell-depleted T cells, or PBMCs provided the cDNA or gDNA that served as material.

Original analysis: The authors estimated nucleated cell counts from reference gene primer amplification. Profiling relied on immunoSEQ multiplex PCR, and the TCRdb table lists in-frame clones only, not all of them. The V and J calls and clone size were taken over from that table, and D and trimming were inferred from the DNA. In the table there are roughly 50,000 clones, just over 90% of which are singletons. With 7 bases removed from V and 2 bases from J, the gap between germline ends came to 13 bases. CDR3 length: 14 amino acids. From germline, CDR1 is SGHTA and CDR2 FQGNSA. The chain combines TRBV7-2 with TRBJ2-3; TRBD1 might be the D (6 bases). This receptor was obtained from a man between 70 and 80 years old with acute or convalescent COVID-19. Sequenced: peripheral blood. CDR3 region: CASIKGGNTDTQYF. The DNA of the CDR3 is TGTGCCAGCATTAAAGGGGGTAACACAGATACGCAGTATTTT.